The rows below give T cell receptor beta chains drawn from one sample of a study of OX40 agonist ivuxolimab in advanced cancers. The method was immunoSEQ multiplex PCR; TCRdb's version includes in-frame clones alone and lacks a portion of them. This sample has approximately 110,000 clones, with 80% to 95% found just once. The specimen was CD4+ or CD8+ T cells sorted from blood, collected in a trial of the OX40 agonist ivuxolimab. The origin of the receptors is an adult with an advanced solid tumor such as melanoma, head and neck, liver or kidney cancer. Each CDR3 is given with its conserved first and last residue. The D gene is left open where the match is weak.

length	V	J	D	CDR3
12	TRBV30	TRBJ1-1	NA	CAWSLSGTEAFF
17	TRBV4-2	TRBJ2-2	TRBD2	CASMTSGSVMGTGELFF
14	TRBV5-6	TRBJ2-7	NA	CASSLDRGWGEQYF
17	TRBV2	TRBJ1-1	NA	CASRPPGGTSGGTEAFF
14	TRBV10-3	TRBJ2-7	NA	CAISESDGSYEQYF
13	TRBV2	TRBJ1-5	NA	CATGRRENQPQHF
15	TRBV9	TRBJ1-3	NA	CASSVGRGIGNTIYF
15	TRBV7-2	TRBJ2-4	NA	CASSLVGTLYAIQYF
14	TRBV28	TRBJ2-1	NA	CASISPGLYNEQFF
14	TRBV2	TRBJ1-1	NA	CASSPDRSYTEAFF
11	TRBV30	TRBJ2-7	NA	CAWTGQGEQYF
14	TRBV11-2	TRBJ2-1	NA	CASSLERTYNEQFF
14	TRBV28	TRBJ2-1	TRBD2	CASSPLGLDNEQFF
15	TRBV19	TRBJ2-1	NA	CASREYRAPYNEQFF
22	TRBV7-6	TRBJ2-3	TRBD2	CASSSPGQLTGLAGVGTDTQYF
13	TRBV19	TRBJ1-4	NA	CASRRGVGEKLFF
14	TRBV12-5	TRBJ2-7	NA	CASGLDAPSYEQYF
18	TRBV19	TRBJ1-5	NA	CASSIRRADRNSNQPQHF
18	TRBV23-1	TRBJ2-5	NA	CASTPTVGDTSGQETQYF
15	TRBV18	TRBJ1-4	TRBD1	CASSPWTGINEKLFF